Shown below are 16 T cell receptor beta chains from a single sample sequenced in a study of cytomegalovirus exposure and HLA in healthy donors. PCR used 60 Vbeta primers and 13 Jbeta primers. Measured with immunoSEQ multiplex PCR; TCRdb has only the in-frame clones, and not every one. This table has about 150,000 clones, about 70% appearing once. What was sequenced was PBMCs. The receptors derive from a man aged 18 to 29 in good health and CMV-seronegative.

This chain uses TRBV2 with TRBJ1-6, with 9 bases that match TRBD1. The J segment lost 0 bases and the V segment lost 7 bases, leaving 4 bases of the junction unmatched. This CDR3 is 16 amino acids long. The V gene's germline CDR1 is SNHLY and CDR2 FYNNEI. DNA for the CDR3: TGTGCCAGCAAGCACAGGGGGCTCTCCTATAATTCACCCCTCCACTTT. Its protein product is CASKHRGLSYNSPLHF.

This clone appeared a single time. The chain combines TRBV7-2 with TRBJ2-3, with 7 bases fitting TRBD2. CDR1 SGHTA and CDR2 FQGNSA come from the germline V gene. After removal of 4 bases from V and 12 bases from J, the junction contained 13 bases not matched to a gene. The length of the CDR3 is 14 residues. CDR3 bases: TGTGCCAGCAGCTCGATAGGAGCGGGGTCCGACCAGTATTTT. It yields the protein CASSSIGAGSDQYF.

The chain carries TRBV6-5 and TRBJ2-7; tentative D call: TRBD1 (6 bases). Germline-derived CDR1 and CDR2 are MNHEY and SVGAGI. The CDR3 sequence is 13 residues long. V was clipped by 6 bases and J by 0 bases, with 9 bases between them. Here the CDR3 reads CASSRDNSYEQYF. The CDR3, as DNA: TGTGCCAGCAGCCGGGACAACTCCTACGAGCAGTACTTC.

This chain uses TRBV5-5 with TRBJ2-3; D perhaps matches TRBD1 (5 bases). This CDR3 region has 14 residues. The germline CDR1 and CDR2 sequences are SGHKS and YYEKEE (reference sequence). V lost 1 base, J lost 2 bases, and 8 bases lay in between. This chain's CDR3 is CASSLRQYTDTQYF. CDR3 in DNA: TGTGCCAGCAGCTTGAGACAGTACACAGATACGCAGTATTTT.

The chain combines TRBV18 with TRBJ1-3, with a weak D call TRBD1 (5 bases). The CDR3 runs to 14 residues. The V gene lost 8 bases and the J gene lost 4 bases, with 15 bases spanning the gap. Germline CDR1 reads KGHSH; CDR2 reads LQKENI. CDR3 coding DNA: TGTGCCAGCCCTGCCGCAGGGTTCGGAAACACCATATATTTT. Its translation: CASPAAGFGNTIYF.

This chain joins TRBV5-1 and TRBJ1-3; TRBD1 is a possible D gene (5 bases). This CDR3 is 17 amino acids long. Trimming shortened V by 4 bases and J by 0 bases, and 17 bases separated the two germline ends. Germline V gene sequence: CDR1 SGHRS, CDR2 YFSETQ. The CDR3 protein is CASSLQGFANSGNTIYF. As DNA, the CDR3 is TGCGCCAGCAGCCTTCAGGGTTTTGCCAACTCTGGAAACACCATATATTTT.

V usage is TRBV28 and J usage is TRBJ1-1; no clear D gene. V was clipped by 5 bases and J by 5 bases, with 18 bases between them. This CDR3 region has 15 residues. The germline V gene encodes CDR1 MDHEN and CDR2 SYDVKM. CDR3 residues: CASSGSWNLRTEAFF. In DNA, the CDR3 is TGTGCCAGCAGTGGTAGTTGGAATTTGAGGACTGAAGCTTTCTTT.

This clone was counted a few times. The genes are TRBV28 and TRBJ2-7; 8 bases are shared with TRBD1. This CDR3 spans 13 amino acids. With 6 bases clipped from V and 3 bases from J, the junction kept 4 bases outside the gene matches. Per germline, CDR1 MDHEN and CDR2 SYDVKM. CDR3 region: CASSGQGLYEQYV. CDR3 DNA sequence: TGTGCCAGCAGCGGACAGGGTCTCTACGAGCAGTACGTC.

This clone showed up just a few times. Distinct nucleotide sequences in the sample also encode this CDR3. The chain recombines TRBV2 with TRBJ2-6; tentatively, D is TRBD1 (5 bases). Trimming shortened V by 5 bases and J by 2 bases, and 10 bases separated the two germline ends. CDR1 and CDR2 from the germline V gene are SNHLY and FYNNEI. The CDR3 totals 15 residues. The CDR3 bases are TGTGCCAGCAGTATTCAGGGTCCTGGGGCCAACGTCCTGACTTTC. Translated, it gives CASSIQGPGANVLTF.

The chain joins TRBV18 to TRBJ1-2; perhaps TRBD1 as D (6 bases). V was shortened by 6 bases and J by 6 bases, with 14 bases between the two germline ends. Germline V CDR1 and CDR2: KGHSH, LQKENI. The CDR3 runs 13 residues. CDR3 DNA: TGTGCCAGCTCCCTCCGGGACACCGATGGCTACACCTTC. As protein: CASSLRDTDGYTF.

This rearrangement joins TRBV25-1 to TRBJ2-3, with 9 nucleotides matching TRBD2. Germline V CDR1 and CDR2: MGHDK, SYGVNS. Trimming at V came to 8 bases and at J to 2 bases, leaving 17 bases not matched to a gene. The CDR3 loop spans 18 amino acids. The CDR3 DNA is TGTGCCAGCGGAACCTTGGGAGAGACTAGCGGCTACACAGATACGCAGTATTTT. Protein sequence: CASGTLGETSGYTDTQYF. The full variable domain, rest sourced from reference TRBV25-1 and TRBJ2-3, is EADIYQTPRYLVIGTGKKITLECSQTMGHDKMYWYQQDPGMELHLIHYSYGVNSTEKGDLSSESTVSRIRTEHFPLTLESARPSHTSQYLCASGTLGETSGYTDTQYFGPGTRLTVL.

The genes are TRBV7-6 and TRBJ1-6; no definite D call. Trimming removed 5 bases at V and 7 bases at J, with 15 bases between. CDR3 size: 15 residues. Per germline, CDR1 SGHVS and CDR2 FNYEAQ. CDR3 nucleotide sequence: TGTGCCAGCAGCGACGCTGGACTTAAGAATTCACCCCTCCACTTT. Protein sequence: CASSDAGLKNSPLHF.

This sequence joins TRBV6-5 and TRBJ2-7; D uncertain. V lost 0 bases and J 2 bases, leaving 8 bases between the germline ends. Germline V gives CDR1 MNHEY, CDR2 SVGAGI. The CDR3 has 14 residues. The CDR3: CASSYSSRTYEQYV. The CDR3 nucleotides read TGTGCCAGCAGTTACTCGTCTAGAACCTACGAGCAGTACGTC.

The CDR3 is CASSWGTGGFQPQHF. Here the CDR3 DNA reads TGCGCCAGCAGCTGGGGGACAGGGGGCTTTCAGCCCCAGCATTTT. This chain links TRBV5-1 with TRBJ1-5; TRBD1 matches 12 bases. The V gene end was trimmed by 3 bases and the J gene end by 6 bases; junction bases not matched to a gene: 4. The germline V gene has CDR1 SGHRS and CDR2 YFSETQ. The CDR3 sequence is 15 residues long.

The chain couples TRBV12-5 to TRBJ2-1; D uncertain. The CDR3 totals 19 residues. The V and J ends lost 4 bases and 1 base respectively, with 23 bases between them. Germline CDR1 LGHNT, CDR2 FRNRAP. The CDR3, as DNA: TGTGCTAGTGGTTCACCAAACTTCGGTCAGACAAGTTCCTACAATGAGCAGTTCTTC. This sequence encodes CASGSPNFGQTSSYNEQFF. Using reference TRBV12-5 and TRBJ2-1 for the parts outside the CDR3, the full variable domain is DARVTQTPRHKVTEMGQEVTMRCQPILGHNTVFWYRQTMMQGLELLAYFRNRAPLDDSGMPKDRFSAEMPDATLATLKIQPSEPRDSAVYFCASGSPNFGQTSSYNEQFFGPGTRLTVL.

This clone occurred a few times. The rearrangement links TRBV5-8 to TRBJ1-1; 7 bases align to TRBD1. The CDR3 sequence is 14 residues long. V shed 4 bases and J 4 bases; nucleotides not matched to a gene: 7. The germline V gene has CDR1 SGHTS and CDR2 YDEGEE. Written as DNA, the CDR3 is TGTGCCAGCAGCACAGGGGAGCGGAGCACTGAAGCTTTCTTT. Encoded protein: CASSTGERSTEAFF.